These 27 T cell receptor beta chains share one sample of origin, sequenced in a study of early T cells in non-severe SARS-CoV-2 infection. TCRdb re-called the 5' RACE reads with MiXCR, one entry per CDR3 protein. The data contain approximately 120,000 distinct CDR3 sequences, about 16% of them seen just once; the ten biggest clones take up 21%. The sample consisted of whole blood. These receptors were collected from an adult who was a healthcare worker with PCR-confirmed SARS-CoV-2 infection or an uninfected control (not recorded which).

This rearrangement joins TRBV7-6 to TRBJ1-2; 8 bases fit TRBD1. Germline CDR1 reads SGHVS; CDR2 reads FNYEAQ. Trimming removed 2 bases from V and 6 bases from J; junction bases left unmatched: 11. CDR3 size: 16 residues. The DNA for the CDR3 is TGTGCCAGCAGCTTATTATCTGGGACAGGAGGCGATGGCTACACCTTC. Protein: CASSLLSGTGGDGYTF.

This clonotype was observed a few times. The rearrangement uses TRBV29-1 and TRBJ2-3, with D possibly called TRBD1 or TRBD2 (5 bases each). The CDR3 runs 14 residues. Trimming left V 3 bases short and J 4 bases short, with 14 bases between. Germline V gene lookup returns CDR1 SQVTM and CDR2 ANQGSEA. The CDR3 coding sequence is TGCAGCGTTGAGGGGGACGGCGCGGCAGATACGCAGTATTTT. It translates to CSVEGDGAADTQYF.

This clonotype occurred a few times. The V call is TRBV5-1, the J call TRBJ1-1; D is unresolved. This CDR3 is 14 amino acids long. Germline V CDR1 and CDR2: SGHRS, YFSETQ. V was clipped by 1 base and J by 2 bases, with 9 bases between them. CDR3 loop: CASSLNAANTEAFF. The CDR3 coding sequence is TGCGCCAGCAGCTTGAACGCAGCTAACACTGAAGCTTTCTTT.

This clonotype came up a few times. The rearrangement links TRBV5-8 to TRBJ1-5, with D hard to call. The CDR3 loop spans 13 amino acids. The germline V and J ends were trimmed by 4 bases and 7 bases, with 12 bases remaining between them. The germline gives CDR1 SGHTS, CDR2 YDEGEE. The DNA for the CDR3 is TGTGCCAGCAGCATTAATAGAGGCCAGCCCCAGCATTTT. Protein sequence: CASSINRGQPQHF. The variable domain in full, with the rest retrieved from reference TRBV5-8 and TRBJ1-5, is EAGVTQSPTHLIKTRGQQATLRCSPISGHTSVYWYQQALGLGLQFLLWYDEGEERNRGNFPPRFSGRQFPNYSSELNVNALELEDSALYLCASSINRGQPQHFGDGTRLSIL.

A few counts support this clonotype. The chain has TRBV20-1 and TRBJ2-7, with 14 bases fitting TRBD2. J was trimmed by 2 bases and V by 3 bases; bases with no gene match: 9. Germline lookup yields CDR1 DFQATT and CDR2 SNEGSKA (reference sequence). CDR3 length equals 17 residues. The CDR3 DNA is TGCAGTGCTAGCAGGACTAGCGGGGGGCCGTCCCCCTACGAGCAGTACTTC. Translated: CSASRTSGGPSPYEQYF.

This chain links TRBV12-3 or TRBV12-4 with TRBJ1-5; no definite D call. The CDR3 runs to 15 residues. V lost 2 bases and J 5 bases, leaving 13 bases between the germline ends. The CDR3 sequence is CASSLRLGLDQPQHF. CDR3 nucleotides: TGTGCCAGCAGTTTACGGCTAGGCTTGGATCAGCCCCAGCATTTT.

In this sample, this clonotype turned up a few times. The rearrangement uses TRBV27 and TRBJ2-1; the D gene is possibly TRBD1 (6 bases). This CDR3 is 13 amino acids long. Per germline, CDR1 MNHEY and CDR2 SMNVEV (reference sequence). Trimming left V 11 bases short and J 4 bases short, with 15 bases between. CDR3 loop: CASFGGLYNEQFF. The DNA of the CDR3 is TGTGCCTCCTTTGGGGGCTTGTACAATGAGCAGTTCTTC.

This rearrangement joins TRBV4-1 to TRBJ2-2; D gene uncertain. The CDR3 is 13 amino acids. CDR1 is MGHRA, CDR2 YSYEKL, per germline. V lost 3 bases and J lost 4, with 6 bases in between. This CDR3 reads CASSHLTTGELFF. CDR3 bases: TGCGCCAGCAGCCATTTAACCACCGGGGAGCTGTTTTTT.

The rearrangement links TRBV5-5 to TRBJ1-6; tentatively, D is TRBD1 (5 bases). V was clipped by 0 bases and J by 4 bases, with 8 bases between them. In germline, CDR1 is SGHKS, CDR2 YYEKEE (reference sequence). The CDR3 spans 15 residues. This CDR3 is CASSLVTAYNSPLHF. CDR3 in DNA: TGTGCCAGCAGCTTGGTGACAGCTTATAATTCACCCCTCCACTTT.

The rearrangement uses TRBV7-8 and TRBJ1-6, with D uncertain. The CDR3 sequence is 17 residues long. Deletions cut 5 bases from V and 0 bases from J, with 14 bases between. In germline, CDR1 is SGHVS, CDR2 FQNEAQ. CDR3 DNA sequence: TGTGCCAGCAGCCGACGACGTCAAAGCTCCTATAATTCACCCCTCCACTTT. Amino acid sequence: CASSRRRQSSYNSPLHF.

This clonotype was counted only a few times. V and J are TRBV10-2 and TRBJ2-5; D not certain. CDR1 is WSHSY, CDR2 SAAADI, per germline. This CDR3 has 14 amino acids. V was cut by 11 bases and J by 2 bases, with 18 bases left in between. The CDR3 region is CAVGGGLFQETQYF. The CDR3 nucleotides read TGCGCCGTCGGTGGCGGTCTGTTTCAAGAGACCCAGTACTTC.

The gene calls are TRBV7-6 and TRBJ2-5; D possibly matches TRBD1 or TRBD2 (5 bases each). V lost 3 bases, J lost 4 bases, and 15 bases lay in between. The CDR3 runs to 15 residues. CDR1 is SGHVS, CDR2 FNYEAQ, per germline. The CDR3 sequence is CASSFFVGTGETQYF. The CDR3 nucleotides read TGTGCCAGCAGCTTCTTTGTGGGGACCGGAGAGACCCAGTACTTC. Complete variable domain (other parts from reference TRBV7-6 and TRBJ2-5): GAGVSQSPRYKVTKRGQDVALRCDPISGHVSLYWYRQALGQGPEFLTYFNYEAQQDKSGLPNDRFSAERPEGSISTLTIQRTEQRDSAMYRCASSFFVGTGETQYFGPGTRLLVL.

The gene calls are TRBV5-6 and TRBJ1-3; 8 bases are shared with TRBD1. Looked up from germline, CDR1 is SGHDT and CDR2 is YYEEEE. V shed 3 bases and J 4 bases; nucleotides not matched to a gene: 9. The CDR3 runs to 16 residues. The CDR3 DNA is TGTGCCAGCAGCTCGACAGGGGCCCAAGACGGAAACACCATATATTTT. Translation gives CASSSTGAQDGNTIYF.

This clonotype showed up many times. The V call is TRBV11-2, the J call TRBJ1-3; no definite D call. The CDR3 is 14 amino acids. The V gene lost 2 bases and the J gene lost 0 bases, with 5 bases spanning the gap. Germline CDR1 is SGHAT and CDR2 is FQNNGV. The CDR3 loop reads CASSLSISGNTIYF. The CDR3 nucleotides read TGTGCCAGCAGCTTATCTATCTCTGGAAACACCATATATTTT.

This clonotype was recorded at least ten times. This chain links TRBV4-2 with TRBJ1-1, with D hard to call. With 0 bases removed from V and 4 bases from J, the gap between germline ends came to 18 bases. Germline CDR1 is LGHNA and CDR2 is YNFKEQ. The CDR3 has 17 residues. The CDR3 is CASSQDGFMEAPTEAFF. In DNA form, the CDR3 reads TGTGCCAGCAGCCAAGACGGGTTTATGGAGGCCCCCACTGAAGCTTTCTTT.

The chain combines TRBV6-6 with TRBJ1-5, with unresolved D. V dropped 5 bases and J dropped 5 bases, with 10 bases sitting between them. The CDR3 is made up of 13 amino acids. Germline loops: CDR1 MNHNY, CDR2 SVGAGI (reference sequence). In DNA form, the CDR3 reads TGTGCCAGCAGTGCGGACGGTGATCAGCCCCAGCATTTT. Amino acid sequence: CASSADGDQPQHF.

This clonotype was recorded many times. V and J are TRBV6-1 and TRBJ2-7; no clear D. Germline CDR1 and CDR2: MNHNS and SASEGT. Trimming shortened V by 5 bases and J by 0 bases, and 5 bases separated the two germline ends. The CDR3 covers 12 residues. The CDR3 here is CASSQSSYEQYF. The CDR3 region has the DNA TGTGCCAGCAGTCAGAGCTCCTACGAGCAGTACTTC.

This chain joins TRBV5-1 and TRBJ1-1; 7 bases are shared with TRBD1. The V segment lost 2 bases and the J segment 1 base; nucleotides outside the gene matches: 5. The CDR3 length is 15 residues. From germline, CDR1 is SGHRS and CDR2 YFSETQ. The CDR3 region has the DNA TGCGCCAGCAGCTTCCCCGGGACAGCGAACACTGAAGCTTTCTTT. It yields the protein CASSFPGTANTEAFF. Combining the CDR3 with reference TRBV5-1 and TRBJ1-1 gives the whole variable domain KAGVTQTPRYLIKTRGQQVTLSCSPISGHRSVSWYQQTPGQGLQFLFEYFSETQRNKGNFPGRFSGRQFSNSRSEMNVSTLELGDSALYLCASSFPGTANTEAFFGQGTRLTVV.

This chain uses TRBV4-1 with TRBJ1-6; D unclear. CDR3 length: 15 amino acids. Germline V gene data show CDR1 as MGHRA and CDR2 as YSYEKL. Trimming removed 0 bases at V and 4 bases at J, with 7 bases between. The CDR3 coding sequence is TGCGCCAGCAGCCAAGAGCCAGAGTATAATTCACCCCTCCACTTT. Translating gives CASSQEPEYNSPLHF.

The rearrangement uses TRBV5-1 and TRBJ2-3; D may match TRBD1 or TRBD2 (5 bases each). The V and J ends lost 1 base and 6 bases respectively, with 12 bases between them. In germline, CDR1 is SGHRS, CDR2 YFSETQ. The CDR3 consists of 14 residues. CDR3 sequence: CASSLMGEKDTQYF. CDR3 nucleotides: TGCGCCAGCAGCTTGATGGGGGAAAAGGATACGCAGTATTTT.

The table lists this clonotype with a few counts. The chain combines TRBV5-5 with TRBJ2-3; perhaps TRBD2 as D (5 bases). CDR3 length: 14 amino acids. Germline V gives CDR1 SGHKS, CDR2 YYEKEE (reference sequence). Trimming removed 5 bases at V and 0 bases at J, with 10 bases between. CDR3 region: CASRGDTSTDTQYF. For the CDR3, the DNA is TGTGCCAGCAGGGGAGACACTAGCACAGATACGCAGTATTTT.

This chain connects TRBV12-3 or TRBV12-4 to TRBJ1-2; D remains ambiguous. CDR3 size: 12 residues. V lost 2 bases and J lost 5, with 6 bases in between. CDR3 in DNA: TGTGCCAGCAGTTTACAGGAGTATGGCTACACCTTC. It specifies CASSLQEYGYTF.

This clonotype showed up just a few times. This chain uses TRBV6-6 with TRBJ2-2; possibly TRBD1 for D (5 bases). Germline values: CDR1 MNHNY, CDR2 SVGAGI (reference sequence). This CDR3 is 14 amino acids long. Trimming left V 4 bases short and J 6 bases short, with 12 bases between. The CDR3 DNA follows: TGTGCCAGCAGTTTCATGGGGCCGGCCGGGGAGCTGTTTTTT. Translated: CASSFMGPAGELFF.

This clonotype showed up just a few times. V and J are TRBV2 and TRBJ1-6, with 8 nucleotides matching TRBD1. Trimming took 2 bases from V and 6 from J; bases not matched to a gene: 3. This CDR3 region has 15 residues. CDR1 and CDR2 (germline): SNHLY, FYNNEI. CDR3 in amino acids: CASSEWTGFNSPLHF. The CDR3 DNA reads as TGTGCCAGCAGTGAATGGACAGGGTTTAATTCACCCCTCCACTTT.

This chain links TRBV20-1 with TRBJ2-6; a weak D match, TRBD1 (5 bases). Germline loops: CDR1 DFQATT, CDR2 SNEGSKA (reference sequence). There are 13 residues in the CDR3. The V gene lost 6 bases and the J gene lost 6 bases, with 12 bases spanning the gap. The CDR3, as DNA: TGCAGTGCCATGACAGCCTCGGCCAACGTCCTGACTTTC. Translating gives CSAMTASANVLTF.

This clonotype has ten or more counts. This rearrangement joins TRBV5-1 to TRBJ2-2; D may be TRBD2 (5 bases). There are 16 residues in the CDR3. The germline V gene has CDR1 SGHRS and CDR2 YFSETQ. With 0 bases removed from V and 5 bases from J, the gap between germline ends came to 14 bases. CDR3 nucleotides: TGCGCCAGCAGCTTGGAAGGCGCTCCGGGGACCGGGGAGCTGTTTTTT. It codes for CASSLEGAPGTGELFF.

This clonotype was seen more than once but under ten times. Here the CDR3 reads CSVTTGTNSPLHF. In DNA, the CDR3 is TGCAGCGTCACCACAGGGACGAATTCACCCCTCCACTTT. V is TRBV29-1 and J is TRBJ1-6; tentative D call: TRBD1 (6 bases). CDR1 and CDR2 (germline): SQVTM, ANQGSEA. Trimming pared 6 bases from V and 7 bases from J, leaving 13 bases between. This CDR3 comprises 13 residues.